Listed below are T cell receptor beta chains from one sample, sequenced in a study of spatial heterogeneity in lung cancer. Via MiXCR, TCRdb re-called the 5' RACE reads, giving one row per CDR3 protein. Among about 38,000 distinct CDR3 sequences listed, more than 6.5% were seen once. The source material was PBMCs, sampled at follow-up. The receptors were gathered from a male donor with early-stage non-small cell lung cancer. The conserved cysteine and the conserved F or W are not part of the CDR3 here. The order of the fields is V gene, CDR3 length, clone size, CDR3 protein. Clone sizes are shown as once, few, many, or a class for an expanded clone.

TRBV3-1 | 12 | many | ASSQGGAGRGYT
TRBV5-1 | 12 | few | ASSLEAAFYGYT
TRBV6-5 | 14 | many | ASRLLQADGTDTQY
TRBV2 | 11 | many | ANGREGTDTQY
TRBV11-2 | 15 | many | ASSSLSRQGAETEAF
TRBV12-5 | 11 | many | ASGLVNQETQY
TRBV19 | 13 | many | ASSIRTDEWEPQH
TRBV7-2 | 13 | many | ASSPQGTTTDTQY
TRBV12-3/TRBV12-4 | 11 | many | ASSLSGPGELF
TRBV6-4 | 12 | many | ASSPEGNTGELF
TRBV6-5 | 11 | many | ATRMESHQPQH
TRBV7-9 | 13 | few | ASSTGGAANKKLF
TRBV11-1 | 13 | many | ASSLYEGGRDTQY
TRBV7-3 | 11 | many | ASSSLGPNEQF
TRBV10-3 | 11 | many | AISTGQNQPQH
TRBV7-9 | 14 | many | ASSPLGDRVNEKLF
TRBV19 | 10 | few | ASRLAGDTQY
TRBV30 | 12 | many | AWSGQLVNTEAF
TRBV20-1 | 12 | many | SAREVRGNYGYT
TRBV7-8 | 13 | many | ASSLGPVGGRGYT
TRBV29-1 | 9 | few | SVPGQGGYT
TRBV7-3 | 13 | many | ASSPQRSPPGSCF
TRBV4-2 | 15 | many | ASSQDPNMGAGYGYT
TRBV2 | 12 | few | ASTAGTSGGELF
TRBV2 | 12 | many | ASSPSSSSYEQY